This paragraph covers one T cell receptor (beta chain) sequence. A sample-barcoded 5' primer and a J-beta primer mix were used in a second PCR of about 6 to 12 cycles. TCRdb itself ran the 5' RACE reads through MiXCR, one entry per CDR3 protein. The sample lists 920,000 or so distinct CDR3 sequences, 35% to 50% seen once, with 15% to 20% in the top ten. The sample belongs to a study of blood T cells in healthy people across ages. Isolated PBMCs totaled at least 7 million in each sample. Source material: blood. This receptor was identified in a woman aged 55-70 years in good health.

The CDR3 sequence is CASSPLWSYEQYF. In DNA form, the CDR3 reads TGTGCCAGCAGCCCCCTTTGGTCCTACGAGCAGTACTTC. The rearrangement joins TRBV11-2 to TRBJ2-7, with unresolved D. There are 13 residues in the CDR3. Trimming removed 5 bases from V and 1 base from J, with 9 bases in between. In germline, CDR1 is SGHAT, CDR2 FQNNGV.